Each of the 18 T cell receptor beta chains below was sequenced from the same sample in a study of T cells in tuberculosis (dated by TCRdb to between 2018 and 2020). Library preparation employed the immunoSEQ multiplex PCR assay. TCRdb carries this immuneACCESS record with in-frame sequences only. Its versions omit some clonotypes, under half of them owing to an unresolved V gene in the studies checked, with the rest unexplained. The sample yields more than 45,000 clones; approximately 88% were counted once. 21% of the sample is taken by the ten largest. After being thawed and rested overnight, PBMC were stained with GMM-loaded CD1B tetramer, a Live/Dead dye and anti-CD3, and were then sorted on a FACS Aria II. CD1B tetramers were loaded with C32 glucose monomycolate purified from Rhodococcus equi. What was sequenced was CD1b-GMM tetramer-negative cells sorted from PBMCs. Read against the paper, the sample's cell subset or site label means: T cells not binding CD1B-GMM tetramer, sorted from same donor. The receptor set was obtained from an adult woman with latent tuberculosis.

The CDR3 loop is CASSLNRGLGQPQHF. The CDR3 DNA follows: TGTGCCAGCAGCTTAAATCGGGGACTCGGTCAGCCCCAGCATTTT. The chain uses TRBV7-2 and TRBJ1-5, with a weak D call TRBD1 (5 bases). The CDR3 covers 15 residues. Trimming left V 2 bases short and J 6 bases short, with 14 bases between. Germline V gene sequence: CDR1 SGHTA, CDR2 FQGNSA.

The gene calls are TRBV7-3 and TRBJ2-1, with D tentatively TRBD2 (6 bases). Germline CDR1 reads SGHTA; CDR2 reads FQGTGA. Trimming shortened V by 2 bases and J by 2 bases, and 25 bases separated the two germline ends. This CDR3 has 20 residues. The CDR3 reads CASSLPASDTIDPTYNEQFF. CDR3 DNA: TGTGCCAGCAGCTTACCGGCTAGCGATACGATCGACCCAACCTACAATGAGCAGTTCTTC.

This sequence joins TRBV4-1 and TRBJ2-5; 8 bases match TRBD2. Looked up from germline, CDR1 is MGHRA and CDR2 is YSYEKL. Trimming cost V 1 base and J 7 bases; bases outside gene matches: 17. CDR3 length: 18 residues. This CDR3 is CASSQAARAPAGVVTQYF. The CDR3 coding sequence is TGCGCCAGCAGCCAAGCTGCCCGCGCCCCAGCGGGAGTAGTGACCCAGTACTTC.

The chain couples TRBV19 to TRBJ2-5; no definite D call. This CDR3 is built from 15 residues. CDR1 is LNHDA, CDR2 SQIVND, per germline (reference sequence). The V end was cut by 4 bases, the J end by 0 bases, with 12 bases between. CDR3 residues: CASSSRSLNQETQYF. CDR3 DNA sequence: TGTGCCAGTAGTAGCCGGAGTCTCAACCAAGAGACCCAGTACTTC.

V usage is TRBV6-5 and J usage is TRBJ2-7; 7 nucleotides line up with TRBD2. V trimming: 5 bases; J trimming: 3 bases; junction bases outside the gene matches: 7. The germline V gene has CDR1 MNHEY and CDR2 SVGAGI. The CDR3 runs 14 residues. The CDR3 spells CASSPGLNLYEQYF. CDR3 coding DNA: TGTGCCAGCAGTCCGGGACTAAACCTCTACGAGCAGTACTTC.

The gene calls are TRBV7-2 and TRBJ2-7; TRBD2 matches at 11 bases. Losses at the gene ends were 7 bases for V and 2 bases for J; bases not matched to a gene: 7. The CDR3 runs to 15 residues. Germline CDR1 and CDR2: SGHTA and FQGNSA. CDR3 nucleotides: TGTGCCAGCACCGATAGCGGGGGGGAACCCTACGAGCAGTACTTC. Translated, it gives CASTDSGGEPYEQYF.

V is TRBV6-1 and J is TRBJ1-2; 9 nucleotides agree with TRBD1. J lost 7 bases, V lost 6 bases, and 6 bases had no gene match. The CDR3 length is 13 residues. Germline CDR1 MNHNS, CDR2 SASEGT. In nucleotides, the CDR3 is TGTGCCAGCAGACCACAGGGGGCCGGTGGCTACACCTTC. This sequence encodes CASRPQGAGGYTF.

This CDR3 reads CASSLATGSGQYF. The CDR3 DNA reads as TGTGCCAGCAGCTTAGCGACAGGGTCGGGGCAGTACTTC. This chain joins TRBV7-8 and TRBJ2-5; TRBD1 aligns across 7 bases. Germline trimming cut 0 bases from V and 11 bases from J; bases unmatched to any gene: 6. This CDR3 has 13 residues. Germline-derived CDR1 and CDR2 are SGHVS and FQNEAQ.

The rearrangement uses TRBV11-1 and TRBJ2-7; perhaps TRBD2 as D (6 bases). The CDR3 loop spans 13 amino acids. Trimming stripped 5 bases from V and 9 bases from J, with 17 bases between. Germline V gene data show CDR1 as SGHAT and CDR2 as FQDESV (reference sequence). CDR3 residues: CASSARDLSPQYF. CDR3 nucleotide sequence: TGTGCCAGCAGCGCCCGGGACTTGTCCCCGCAGTACTTC.

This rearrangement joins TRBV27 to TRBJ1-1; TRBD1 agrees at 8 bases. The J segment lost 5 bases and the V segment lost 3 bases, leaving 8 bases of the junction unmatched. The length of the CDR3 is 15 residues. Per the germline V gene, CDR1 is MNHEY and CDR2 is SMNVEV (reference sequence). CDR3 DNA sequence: TGTGCCAGCAGTTTCACCAGGACAGGGCGAACTGAAGCTTTCTTT. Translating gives CASSFTRTGRTEAFF.

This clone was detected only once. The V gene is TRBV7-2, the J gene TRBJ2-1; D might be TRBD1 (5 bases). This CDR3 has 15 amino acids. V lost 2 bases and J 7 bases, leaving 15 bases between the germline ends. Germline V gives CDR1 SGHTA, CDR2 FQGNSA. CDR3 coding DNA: TGTGCCAGCAGCTTAATGGCAGGGTACGAGAATGAGCAGTTCTTC. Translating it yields CASSLMAGYENEQFF.

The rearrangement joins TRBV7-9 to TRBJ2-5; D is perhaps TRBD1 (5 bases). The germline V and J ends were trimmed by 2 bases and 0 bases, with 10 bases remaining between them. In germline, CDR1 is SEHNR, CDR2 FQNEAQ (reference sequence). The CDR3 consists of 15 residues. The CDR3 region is CASSLYIRDQETQYF. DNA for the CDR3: TGTGCCAGCAGCTTATATATCAGGGACCAAGAGACCCAGTACTTC.

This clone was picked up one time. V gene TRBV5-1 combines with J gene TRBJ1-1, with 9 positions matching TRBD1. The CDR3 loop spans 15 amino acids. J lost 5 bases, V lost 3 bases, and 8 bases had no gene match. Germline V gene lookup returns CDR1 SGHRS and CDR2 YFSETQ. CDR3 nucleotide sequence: TGCGCCAGCAGCTCAGAGACAGGGGGTGGGACTGAAGCTTTCTTT. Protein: CASSSETGGGTEAFF.

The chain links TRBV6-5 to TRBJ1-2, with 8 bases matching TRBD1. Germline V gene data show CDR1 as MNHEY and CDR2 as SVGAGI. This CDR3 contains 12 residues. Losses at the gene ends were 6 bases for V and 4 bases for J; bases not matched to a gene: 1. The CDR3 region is CASRGQVYGYTF. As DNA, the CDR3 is TGTGCCAGCAGGGGACAGGTCTATGGCTACACCTTC.

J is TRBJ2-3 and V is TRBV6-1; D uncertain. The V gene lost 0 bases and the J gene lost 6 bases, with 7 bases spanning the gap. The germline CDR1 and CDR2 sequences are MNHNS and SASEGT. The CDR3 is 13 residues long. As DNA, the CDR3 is TGTGCCAGCAGTGAAGCCGGAGTGGATACGCAGTATTTT. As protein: CASSEAGVDTQYF.

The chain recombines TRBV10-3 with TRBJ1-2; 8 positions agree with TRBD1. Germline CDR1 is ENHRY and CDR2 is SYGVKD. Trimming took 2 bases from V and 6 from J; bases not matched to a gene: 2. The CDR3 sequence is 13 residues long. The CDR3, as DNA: TGTGCCATCAGTGAGACAGGGGGGGATGGCTACACCTTC. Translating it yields CAISETGGDGYTF.

CDR3 sequence reads: CASTPSGRAYEQYF. The CDR3, as DNA: TGTGCCAGCACCCCTAGCGGGAGGGCCTACGAGCAGTACTTC. The V gene is TRBV27, the J gene TRBJ2-7; 12 bases align to TRBD2. CDR1 and CDR2 (germline): MNHEY, SMNVEV (reference sequence). Germline trimming cut 7 bases from V and 2 bases from J; bases unmatched to any gene: 3. There are 14 residues in the CDR3.

The CDR3 loop is CASSLGLLNTEAFF. The CDR3 DNA reads as TGTGCCAGCAGTTTGGGCCTTCTGAACACTGAAGCTTTCTTT. V is TRBV28 and J is TRBJ1-1; no clear D. Trimming removed 3 bases at V and 0 bases at J, with 8 bases between. This CDR3 is built from 14 residues. Germline V gene lookup returns CDR1 MDHEN and CDR2 SYDVKM.